A selection of T cell receptor beta chains follows, all from one sample in a study of molecular identifiers for immune sequencing clone quantification. MiXCR, applied by TCRdb to the PCR reads, yields one record per CDR3 protein. The repertoire has approximately 550,000 distinct CDR3 sequences, roughly 26% of them found once; the top ten carry roughly 0.77%. Sequencing was carried out using naive CD8+ T cells from blood, with Jurkat cell RNA spiked in. The receptors originated from a human donor in good health. Some libraries in this study had Jurkat cell RNA spiked in. The CDR3 runs from the conserved cysteine through the conserved F or W. The order of the fields is V gene, clone size, J gene, D gene, CDR3 protein, CDR3 DNA. D genes are given only for firm matches. Only some rows state a clone size, as once, few, many or a class for expanded clones.

v_gene: TRBV29-1; abundance: many; j_gene: TRBJ1-1; d_gene: -; CDR3aa: CSVGTEAFF; CDR3nt: TGCAGCGTGGGCACTGAAGCTTTCTTT
v_gene: TRBV3-1; abundance: -; j_gene: TRBJ1-1; d_gene: -; CDR3aa: CASSPFSGAGTEAFF; CDR3nt: TGTGCCAGCAGCCCCTTTTCAGGTGCGGGCACTGAAGCTTTCTTT
v_gene: TRBV12-3/TRBV12-4; abundance: -; j_gene: TRBJ2-7; d_gene: TRBD1; CDR3aa: CASSAPTGVYEQYF; CDR3nt: TGTGCCAGCAGTGCCCCGACAGGGGTCTACGAGCAGTACTTC
v_gene: TRBV4-1; abundance: few; j_gene: TRBJ2-7; d_gene: TRBD1; CDR3aa: CASSQVWGQGSHYEQYF; CDR3nt: TGCGCCAGCAGCCAAGTGTGGGGACAGGGATCTCACTACGAGCAGTACTTC
v_gene: TRBV7-9; abundance: many; j_gene: TRBJ2-2; d_gene: -; CDR3aa: CASTSIEGKNTGELFF; CDR3nt: TGTGCCAGCACCTCAATCGAGGGGAAGAACACCGGGGAGCTGTTTTTT
v_gene: TRBV25-1; abundance: -; j_gene: TRBJ2-5; d_gene: -; CDR3aa: CAGSGGTATFQETQYF; CDR3nt: TGTGCCGGCAGTGGGGGGACAGCGACCTTCCAAGAGACCCAGTACTTC
v_gene: TRBV4-3; abundance: -; j_gene: TRBJ1-6; d_gene: -; CDR3aa: CARSQGDRTNSPLHF; CDR3nt: TGCGCCCGCAGCCAAGGCGACAGAACTAATTCACCCCTCCACTTT
v_gene: TRBV4-1; abundance: many; j_gene: TRBJ2-7; d_gene: TRBD2; CDR3aa: CASSQGRGDEQYF; CDR3nt: TGCGCCAGCAGCCAAGGACGGGGGGACGAGCAGTACTTC
v_gene: TRBV5-6; abundance: few; j_gene: TRBJ2-1; d_gene: -; CDR3aa: CASRQYNEQFF; CDR3nt: TGTGCCAGCAGACAGTACAATGAGCAGTTCTTC
v_gene: TRBV29-1; abundance: many; j_gene: TRBJ2-2; d_gene: TRBD1; CDR3aa: CSVEERDRDTGELFF; CDR3nt: TGCAGCGTTGAAGAACGGGACAGGGACACCGGGGAGCTGTTTTTT
v_gene: TRBV4-1; abundance: -; j_gene: TRBJ2-3; d_gene: -; CDR3aa: CASSPGPDTQYF; CDR3nt: TGCGCCAGCAGCCCTGGGCCAGATACGCAGTATTTT
v_gene: TRBV5-1; abundance: many; j_gene: TRBJ1-1; d_gene: -; CDR3aa: CASSFFPNTEAFF; CDR3nt: TGCGCCAGCAGCTTTTTCCCAAACACTGAAGCTTTCTTT
v_gene: TRBV19; abundance: -; j_gene: TRBJ2-3; d_gene: TRBD1; CDR3aa: CASSLTGPSTDTQYF; CDR3nt: TGTGCCAGTAGTCTGACAGGGCCTAGCACAGATACGCAGTATTTT
v_gene: TRBV4-2; abundance: many; j_gene: TRBJ2-2; d_gene: TRBD2; CDR3aa: CASRNGTSGDDTGELFF; CDR3nt: TGTGCCAGCAGGAATGGGACTAGCGGAGACGACACCGGGGAGCTGTTTTTT
v_gene: TRBV24-1; abundance: few; j_gene: TRBJ2-3; d_gene: -; CDR3aa: CATSDSWDRFVDTQYF; CDR3nt: TGTGCCACCAGTGATTCATGGGATCGGTTCGTAGATACGCAGTATTTT
v_gene: TRBV11-2; abundance: -; j_gene: TRBJ1-4; d_gene: TRBD1; CDR3aa: CASSDWTGRTEKLFF; CDR3nt: TGTGCCAGCAGCGACTGGACAGGGAGAACTGAAAAACTGTTTTTT
v_gene: TRBV7-2; abundance: few; j_gene: TRBJ1-6; d_gene: -; CDR3aa: CASRWTDSYNSPLHF; CDR3nt: TGTGCCAGCAGATGGACAGACTCCTATAATTCACCCCTCCACTTT
v_gene: TRBV28; abundance: many; j_gene: TRBJ1-5; d_gene: -; CDR3aa: CASSFNQPQHF; CDR3nt: TGTGCCAGCAGTTTCAATCAGCCCCAGCATTTT
v_gene: TRBV7-9; abundance: many; j_gene: TRBJ1-1; d_gene: -; CDR3aa: CASSFPSQGFDTEAFF; CDR3nt: TGTGCCAGCAGCTTTCCATCTCAGGGGTTTGACACTGAAGCTTTCTTT
v_gene: TRBV6-2/TRBV6-3; abundance: -; j_gene: TRBJ2-3; d_gene: -; CDR3aa: CASRHIRDTQYF; CDR3nt: TGTGCCAGCAGGCATATACGAGATACGCAGTATTTT
v_gene: TRBV19; abundance: many; j_gene: TRBJ2-1; d_gene: -; CDR3aa: CASSITSYNEQFF; CDR3nt: TGTGCCAGTAGTATCACCTCCTACAATGAGCAGTTCTTC
v_gene: TRBV6-5; abundance: many; j_gene: TRBJ2-7; d_gene: -; CDR3aa: CASSYGTTREQYF; CDR3nt: TGTGCCAGCAGTTACGGGACCACCCGGGAGCAGTACTTC
v_gene: TRBV2; abundance: few; j_gene: TRBJ1-2; d_gene: -; CDR3aa: CASMVGATSPNYGYTF; CDR3nt: TGTGCCAGCATGGTGGGAGCCACTTCACCTAACTATGGCTACACCTTC
v_gene: TRBV12-3/TRBV12-4; abundance: many; j_gene: TRBJ2-7; d_gene: -; CDR3aa: CASSPGGDEQYF; CDR3nt: TGTGCCAGCAGCCCGGGTGGCGACGAGCAGTACTTC
v_gene: TRBV9; abundance: few; j_gene: TRBJ2-5; d_gene: TRBD2; CDR3aa: CASSEHPGLAGGVRETQYF; CDR3nt: TGTGCCAGCAGCGAGCACCCGGGACTAGCGGGAGGTGTGAGGGAGACCCAGTACTTC
v_gene: TRBV5-3; abundance: -; j_gene: TRBJ2-7; d_gene: TRBD2; CDR3aa: CASSSPPGGSYEQYF; CDR3nt: TGTGCCAGCAGCTCCCCTCCGGGGGGATCCTACGAGCAGTACTTC
v_gene: TRBV28; abundance: -; j_gene: TRBJ2-5; d_gene: -; CDR3aa: CASSLQARVQETQYF; CDR3nt: TGTGCCAGCAGTTTGCAGGCCAGGGTACAAGAGACCCAGTACTTC
v_gene: TRBV9; abundance: few; j_gene: TRBJ1-1; d_gene: TRBD1; CDR3aa: CASSEGQGVNTEAFF; CDR3nt: TGTGCCAGCAGCGAAGGACAGGGGGTGAACACTGAAGCTTTCTTT
v_gene: TRBV13; abundance: -; j_gene: TRBJ2-1; d_gene: TRBD1; CDR3aa: CASSLGQGLGYEQFF; CDR3nt: TGTGCCAGCAGCCTCGGACAGGGCCTAGGCTACGAGCAGTTCTTC
v_gene: TRBV29-1; abundance: many; j_gene: TRBJ2-3; d_gene: TRBD2; CDR3aa: CSALTSGSRFTDTQYF; CDR3nt: TGCAGCGCCTTGACTAGCGGGAGCCGGTTCACAGATACGCAGTATTTT
v_gene: TRBV7-2; abundance: many; j_gene: TRBJ2-1; d_gene: -; CDR3aa: CASSLELTYNEQFF; CDR3nt: TGTGCCAGCAGCTTAGAACTGACCTACAATGAGCAGTTCTTC
v_gene: TRBV12-3/TRBV12-4; abundance: -; j_gene: TRBJ2-3; d_gene: -; CDR3aa: CASSTGPPSTDTQYF; CDR3nt: TGTGCCAGCAGTACCGGGCCCCCTAGCACAGATACGCAGTATTTT
v_gene: TRBV10-3; abundance: few; j_gene: TRBJ2-7; d_gene: -; CDR3aa: CAISDGLEAYEQYF; CDR3nt: TGTGCCATCAGTGACGGGCTAGAAGCCTACGAGCAGTACTTC
v_gene: TRBV19; abundance: -; j_gene: TRBJ1-1; d_gene: TRBD1; CDR3aa: CASSGGTVNTEAFF; CDR3nt: TGTGCCAGTAGCGGAGGGACAGTGAACACTGAAGCTTTCTTT
v_gene: TRBV19; abundance: few; j_gene: TRBJ1-3; d_gene: -; CDR3aa: CASSPGPPGNTIYF; CDR3nt: TGTGCCAGTAGTCCAGGGCCCCCCGGAAACACCATATATTTT
v_gene: TRBV6-2/TRBV6-3; abundance: few; j_gene: TRBJ1-1; d_gene: -; CDR3aa: CASSLDVGTEALF; CDR3nt: TGTGCCAGCAGTCTTGACGTCGGTACTGAAGCTCTCTTT
v_gene: TRBV6-1; abundance: -; j_gene: TRBJ2-2; d_gene: -; CDR3aa: CASSDWTANTGELFF; CDR3nt: TGTGCCAGCAGTGATTGGACAGCGAACACCGGGGAGCTGTTTTTT